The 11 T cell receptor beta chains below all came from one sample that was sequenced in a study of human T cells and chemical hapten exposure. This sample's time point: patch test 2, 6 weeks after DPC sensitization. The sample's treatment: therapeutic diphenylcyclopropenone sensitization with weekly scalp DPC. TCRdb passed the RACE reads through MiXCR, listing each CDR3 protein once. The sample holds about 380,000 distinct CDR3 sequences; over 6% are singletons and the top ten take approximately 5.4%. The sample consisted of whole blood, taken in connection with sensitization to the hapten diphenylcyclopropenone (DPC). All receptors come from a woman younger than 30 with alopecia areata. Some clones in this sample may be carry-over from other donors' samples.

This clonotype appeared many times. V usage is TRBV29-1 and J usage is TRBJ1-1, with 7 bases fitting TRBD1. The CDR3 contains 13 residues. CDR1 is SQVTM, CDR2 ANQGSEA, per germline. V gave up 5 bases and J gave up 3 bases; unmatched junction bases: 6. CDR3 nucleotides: TGCAGCGTTAGGACAGGTGGGGACACTGAAGCTTTCTTT. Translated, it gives CSVRTGGDTEAFF.

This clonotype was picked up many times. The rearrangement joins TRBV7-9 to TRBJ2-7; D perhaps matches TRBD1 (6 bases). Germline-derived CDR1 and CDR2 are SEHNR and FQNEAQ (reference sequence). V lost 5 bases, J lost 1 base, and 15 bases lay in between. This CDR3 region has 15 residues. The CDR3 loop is CASSPLGGRSYEQYF. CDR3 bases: TGTGCCAGCAGCCCCCTTGGGGGCAGGTCCTACGAGCAGTACTTC.

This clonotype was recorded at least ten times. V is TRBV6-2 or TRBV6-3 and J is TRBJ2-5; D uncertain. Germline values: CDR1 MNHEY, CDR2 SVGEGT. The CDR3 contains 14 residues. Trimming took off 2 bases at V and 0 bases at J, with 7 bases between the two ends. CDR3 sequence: CASSYGSHQETQYF. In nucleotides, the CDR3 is TGTGCCAGCAGTTACGGCAGCCACCAAGAGACCCAGTACTTC.

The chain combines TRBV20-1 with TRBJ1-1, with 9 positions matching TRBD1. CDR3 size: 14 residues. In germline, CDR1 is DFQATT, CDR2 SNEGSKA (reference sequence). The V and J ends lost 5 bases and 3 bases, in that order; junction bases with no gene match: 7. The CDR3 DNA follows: TGCAGTGCTCGGGACAGGGCGGAGTACACTGAAGCTTTCTTT. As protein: CSARDRAEYTEAFF.

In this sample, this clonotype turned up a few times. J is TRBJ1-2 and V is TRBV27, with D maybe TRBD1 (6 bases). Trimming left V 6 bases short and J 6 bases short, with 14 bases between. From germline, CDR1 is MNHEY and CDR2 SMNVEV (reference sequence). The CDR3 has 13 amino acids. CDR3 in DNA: TGTGCCAGCAGCCGTACAGGGAGGGATGGCTACACCTTC. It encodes CASSRTGRDGYTF.

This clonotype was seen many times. Here the CDR3 DNA reads TGTGCCAGCAGCCACCAGCGGGGGGGCCTGTACGAGCAGTACTTC. Its translation is CASSHQRGGLYEQYF. J is TRBJ2-7 and V is TRBV3-1; 10 positions agree with TRBD2. Germline V gene sequence: CDR1 LGHDT, CDR2 YNNKEL (reference sequence). Germline trimming cut 3 bases from V and 4 bases from J; bases unmatched to any gene: 6. This CDR3 has 15 residues.

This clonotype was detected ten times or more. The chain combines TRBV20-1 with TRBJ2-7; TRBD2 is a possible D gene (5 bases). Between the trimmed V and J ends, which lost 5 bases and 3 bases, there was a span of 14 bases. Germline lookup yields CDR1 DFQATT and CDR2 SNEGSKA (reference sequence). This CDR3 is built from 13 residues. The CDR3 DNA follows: TGCAGTGCTCCCGCCCGCGCGGGCTACGAGCAGTACTTC. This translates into CSAPARAGYEQYF.

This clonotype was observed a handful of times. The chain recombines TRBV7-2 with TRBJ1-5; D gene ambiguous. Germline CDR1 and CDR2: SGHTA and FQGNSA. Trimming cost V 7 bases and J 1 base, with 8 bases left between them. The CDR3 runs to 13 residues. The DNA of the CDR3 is TGTGCCAGCACTCGTCAGAGCAATCAGCCCCAGCATTTT. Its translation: CASTRQSNQPQHF.

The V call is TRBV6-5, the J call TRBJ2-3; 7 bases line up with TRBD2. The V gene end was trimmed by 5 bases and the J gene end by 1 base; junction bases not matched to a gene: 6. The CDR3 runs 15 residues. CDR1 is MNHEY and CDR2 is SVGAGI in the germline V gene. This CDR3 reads CASSPRGRGTDTQYF. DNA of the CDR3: TGTGCCAGCAGTCCGCGGGGGAGGGGCACAGATACGCAGTATTTT.

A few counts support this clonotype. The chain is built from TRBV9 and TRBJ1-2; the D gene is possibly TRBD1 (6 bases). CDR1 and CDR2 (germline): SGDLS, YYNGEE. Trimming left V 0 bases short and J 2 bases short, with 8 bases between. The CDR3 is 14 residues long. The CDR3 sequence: CASSVAQGNYGYTF. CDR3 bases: TGTGCCAGCAGCGTAGCTCAGGGGAACTATGGCTACACCTTC.

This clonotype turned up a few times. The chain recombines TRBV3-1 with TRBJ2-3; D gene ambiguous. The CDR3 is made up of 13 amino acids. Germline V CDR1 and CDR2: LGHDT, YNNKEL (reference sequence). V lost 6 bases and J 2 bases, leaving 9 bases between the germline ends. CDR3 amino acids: CASRRLNTDTQYF. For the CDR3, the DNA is TGTGCCAGCAGGCGACTTAACACAGATACGCAGTATTTT.